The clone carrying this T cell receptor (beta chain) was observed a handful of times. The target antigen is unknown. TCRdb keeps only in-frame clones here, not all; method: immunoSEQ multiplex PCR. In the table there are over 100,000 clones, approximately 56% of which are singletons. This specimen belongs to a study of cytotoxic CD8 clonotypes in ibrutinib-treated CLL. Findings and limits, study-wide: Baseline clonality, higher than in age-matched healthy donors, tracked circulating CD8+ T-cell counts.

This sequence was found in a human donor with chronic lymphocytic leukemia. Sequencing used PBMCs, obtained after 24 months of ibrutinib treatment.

The CDR3 DNA sequence: TGTGCCTGGAGTGTACTCGGGAGCTCCTACGAGCAGTACTTC. Protein product: CAWSVLGSSYEQYF. The genes are TRBV30 and TRBJ2-7; D may be TRBD2 (6 bases). The CDR3 covers 14 residues. The germline CDR1 and CDR2 sequences are GTSNPN and SVGIG (reference sequence). Trimming pared 0 bases from V and 0 bases from J, leaving 9 bases between.